A single sample is the source of the 32 T cell receptor beta chains below, sequenced in a study of tumor-infiltrating lymphocytes in primary liver carcinoma. From unsorted bulk tissue weighing about 20-31 mg, DNA and RNA were co-extracted. TCR beta cDNA was made from approximately 500 ng total RNA with a constant-region primer. A slightly modified ARM-PCR protocol with three nested multiplex PCR rounds produced these TCR beta libraries. TRBV1-TRBV30 forward primers paired with a C-beta reverse primer were used in the first two PCR rounds, which ran roughly 11 cycles each. TCRdb analysed the multiplex PCR reads with MiXCR anew, one entry per CDR3 protein. This table has around 190,000 distinct CDR3 sequences, around 85% appearing once. The sample comprised tumor tissue from primary liver carcinoma. Every receptor here comes from a man between 35 and 55 years old with primary liver carcinoma and hepatitis B virus infection.

This sequence joins TRBV6-2 or TRBV6-3 and TRBJ2-1; 7 nucleotides match TRBD2. The CDR3 is 15 residues long. CDR1 and CDR2 (germline): MNHEY, SVGEGT. Trimming removed 8 bases from V and 8 bases from J; junction bases left unmatched: 15. The chain's CDR3 is CASGRSGTSNYEQFF. CDR3 nucleotides: TGTGCCAGCGGCCGGAGCGGGACCTCCAACTATGAGCAGTTCTTC.

A word on this clonotype: The junction departs from the called germline gene at one end, perhaps through a read error. The chain employs TRBV11-3 and TRBJ1-5; D unclear. The CDR3 is 15 amino acids. The germline gives CDR1 SGHNT, CDR2 YENEEA. CDR3 loop: CTSSLDLGVDQPQHF. As DNA, the CDR3 is TGTACCAGCAGCTTAGATCTGGGAGTGGATCAGCCCCAGCATTTT.

This sequence joins TRBV5-6 and TRBJ2-1, with D tentatively TRBD1 (6 bases). Germline lookup yields CDR1 SGHDT and CDR2 YYEEEE. CDR3 length: 14 residues. V lost 5 bases to trimming and J lost 9 bases, with 18 bases between them. For the CDR3, the DNA is TGTGCCAGCAGTGGGGCAGGAGCGGACAGTGAGCAGTTCTTC. Its protein product is CASSGAGADSEQFF.

Worth noting for this clonotype: The CDR3 does not end in the conserved phenylalanine or tryptophan, so this is likely a read error. This chain connects TRBV6-5 to TRBJ1-2; D remains ambiguous. Germline V gives CDR1 MNHEY, CDR2 SVGAGI. The CDR3 is 11 amino acids. The germline V and J ends were trimmed by 7 bases and 8 bases, with 11 bases remaining between them. The CDR3 bases are TGTGCCAGCACCGATGTGAGAGGCTACACCTTA. As protein: CASTDVRGYTL.

This chain joins TRBV11-1 and TRBJ2-3, with D possibly being TRBD1 or TRBD2 (5 bases each). CDR3 length equals 19 residues. The V gene's germline CDR1 is SGHAT and CDR2 FQDESV (reference sequence). The CDR3 here is CISSSGGSSVGVRTDTQYF. The CDR3 DNA sequence: TGTATCAGCAGCTCTGGGGGAAGCTCTGTTGGAGTCCGCACAGATACGCAGTATTTT. Full variable domain (outside the CDR3, taken from reference TRBV11-1 and TRBJ2-3): EAEVAQSPRYKITEKSQAVAFWCDPISGHATLYWYRQILGQGPELLVQFQDESVVDDSQLPKDRFSAERLKGVDSTLKIQPAELGDSAMYLCISSSGGSSVGVRTDTQYFGPGTRLTVL.

A word on this clonotype: A read error is possible here, since a much larger clone lies one base away. V usage is TRBV5-1 and J usage is TRBJ1-1, with 7 positions matching TRBD1. The CDR3 contains 13 residues. CDR1 and CDR2 from the germline V gene are SGHRS and YFSETQ. CDR3 amino acids: CASSLRGQTEAYF. CDR3 coding DNA: TGCGCCAGCAGCTTGAGGGGACAGACTGAAGCTTACTTT.

This chain connects TRBV6-2 or TRBV6-3 to TRBJ1-2; no clear D gene. Germline CDR1 and CDR2: MNHEY and SVGEGT. V lost 5 bases and J 8 bases, leaving 18 bases between the germline ends. The CDR3 has 14 residues. CDR3 coding DNA: TGTGCCAGCAGTGCCTCGATAGGCTTGGGGGGCTACACCTTC. Amino acid sequence: CASSASIGLGGYTF.

This clonotype appeared a few times. The junction differs from germline at one of its ends, possibly a read error. V gene TRBV6-2 or TRBV6-3 combines with J gene TRBJ2-1; TRBD2 is a possible D gene (7 bases). Germline V CDR1 and CDR2: MNHEY, SVGEGT. The CDR3 is made up of 16 amino acids. The CDR3 DNA reads TGTGCCAGCATCCACGGAGGGGGGGGGTCCTACAGTGAGCAATTCTTC. Translating gives CASIHGGGGSYSEQFF.

This clonotype showed up just once. A much larger clone differs from this one at a single base, so this may be a read error. V and J are TRBV28 and TRBJ2-7; 8 bases agree with TRBD1. Germline V CDR1 and CDR2: MDHEN, SYDVKM. The CDR3 is 15 amino acids. The CDR3 spells CVSSAPGTGYYEQYF. CDR3 sequence (DNA): TGTGTCAGCAGCGCCCCCGGGACAGGTTACTACGAGCAGTACTTC.

V is TRBV10-3 and J is TRBJ2-1; 10 nucleotides match TRBD2. The CDR3 has 16 amino acids. Unmatched junction bases numbered 4, after V lost 4 bases and J lost 1 base. Germline CDR1 and CDR2: ENHRY and SYGVKD. The CDR3, as DNA: TGTGCCATCAGTGCAGCGGGGGGGAGTTCCTACAATGAGCAGTTCTTC. Translating it yields CAISAAGGSSYNEQFF.

With respect to this clonotype: A junction end diverges from the germline sequence, so it may reflect a read error. The rearrangement links TRBV24-1 to TRBJ1-5, with unresolved D. Germline V gives CDR1 KGHDR, CDR2 SFDVKD. The CDR3 loop spans 14 amino acids. CDR3 in amino acids: CATRTSGWDQPQHF. As DNA, the CDR3 is TGTGCAACCAGAACTTCGGGGTGGGATCAGCCCCAGCATTTT.

In the case of this clonotype: This could be a read error, since a much larger clone is one nucleotide away. The chain couples TRBV30 to TRBJ1-1; D remains unclear. V was cut by 0 bases and J by 6 bases, with 8 bases left in between. This CDR3 has 12 amino acids. Looked up from germline, CDR1 is GTSNPN and CDR2 is SVGIG (reference sequence). In nucleotides, the CDR3 is TGTGCCTGGAGTGTAAGCCGCCCTGAAGCTTTCTTT. Amino acids: CAWSVSRPEAFF.

This clonotype was seen a few times. The junction does not match germline at one end; this may be a read error. The chain carries TRBV29-1 and TRBJ2-7; TRBD2 matches 9 bases. The CDR3 consists of 16 residues. From germline, CDR1 is SQVTM and CDR2 ANQGSEA. For the CDR3, the DNA is TGCAGCGCCATGACATCTGGGACTAGCACTCCCTACGACCAGTACTTC. It encodes CSAMTSGTSTPYDQYF.

Points on this clonotype: Just one base apart from a much larger clone, this may be a read error. The chain employs TRBV28 and TRBJ2-5, with D possibly being TRBD1 (6 bases). Germline assignment: CDR1 MDHEN and CDR2 SYDVKM. The V end lost 6 bases, the J end lost 4 bases, and 21 bases lay between the germline ends. The CDR3 loop spans 16 amino acids. CDR3 DNA sequence: TGTGCCAGCAGGCAGGGGCCAACGAGGGGGAGAGAGACCCAGTACTTC. Encoded protein: CASRQGPTRGRETQYF.

This clonotype was counted once. The chain links TRBV4-2 to TRBJ2-3; no reliable D call. V lost 0 bases and J lost 10, with 20 bases in between. CDR3 length: 16 residues. Germline CDR1 is LGHNA and CDR2 is YNFKEQ. The CDR3 is CASSQESAPRTNAQYF. The CDR3 coding sequence is TGTGCCAGCAGCCAAGAGTCAGCCCCTCGCACAAATGCGCAGTATTTT.

Notes on this clonotype: An end of the junction does not agree with germline; a read error may underlie this. CDR3 nucleotides: TGTGCCAGCAGCATAGATTCGGTAGCATATTCTCGAGGCTATACCTTC. Encoded protein: CASSIDSVAYSRGYTF. The chain couples TRBV11-2 to TRBJ1-2; D not certain. There are 16 residues in the CDR3. CDR1 is SGHAT, CDR2 FQNNGV, per germline.

A note on this clonotype: This CDR3 fails to terminate in the conserved phenylalanine or tryptophan, so it likely reflects a read error. The chain uses TRBV5-6 and TRBJ2-5, with D perhaps TRBD2 (5 bases). In germline, CDR1 is SGHDT, CDR2 YYEEEE. The CDR3 is 14 amino acids. V was cut by 6 bases and J by 1 base, with 13 bases left in between. The CDR3 spells CASTLEASQETQYI. The CDR3 nucleotides read TGTGCCAGCACTTTGGAGGCTAGCCAAGAGACCCAGTACATC.

Points on this clonotype: The junction shows a germline mismatch at one end, possibly a read error. This chain uses TRBV6-5 with TRBJ2-1, with 11 bases fitting TRBD2. The CDR3 is 19 amino acids. CDR1 and CDR2 (germline): MNHEY, SVGAGI. The CDR3, as DNA: TGTGCCTGCAGTTACTCCGGACTAGCGGGCCAAAATAGGTACAATGAGCAGTTTTTC. Translation: CACSYSGLAGQNRYNEQFF.

The chain joins TRBV10-3 to TRBJ2-5; D gene ambiguous. This CDR3 region has 13 residues. Trimming removed 8 bases from V and 3 bases from J, with 13 bases in between. The V gene's germline CDR1 is ENHRY and CDR2 SYGVKD. The CDR3 DNA sequence: TGTGCCATCTGGGCAGATCGGAAAGAGACCCAGTACTTC. This translates into CAIWADRKETQYF.

On this clonotype itself: Compared with germline, one end of the junction differs, possibly owing to a read error. The CDR3 sequence: CASSQSGTGVYVYTF. DNA of the CDR3: TGCGCCAGCAGCCAATCGGGGACCGGAGTCTATGTCTACACCTTC. The J gene is TRBJ1-2, the V gene TRBV4-2; maybe TRBD1 (5 bases). Looked up from germline, CDR1 is LGHNA and CDR2 is YNFKEQ. This CDR3 spans 15 amino acids.

About this clonotype: An end of the junction differs from the germline gene, which may be a read error. The chain couples TRBV19 to TRBJ1-2, with D uncertain. The germline gives CDR1 LNHDA, CDR2 SQIVND (reference sequence). The CDR3 contains 13 residues. The CDR3 reads CTSSEGPFCGYTF. The CDR3 DNA reads as TGTACCAGTAGTGAGGGTCCGTTCTGTGGCTACACCTTC.

This clonotype has only a few counts. Compared with germline, one end of the junction differs, possibly owing to a read error. The rearrangement links TRBV29-1 to TRBJ2-3, with D possibly matching TRBD1 (6 bases). The CDR3 is 13 amino acids. Germline CDR1 SQVTM, CDR2 ANQGSEA. CDR3 bases: TGCGGCGTAGGGGGAGCATCGGGGGATACGCAGTATTTT. Protein product: CGVGGASGDTQYF.

This clonotype was seen many times. The rearrangement links TRBV11-2 to TRBJ2-3; tentatively, D is TRBD2 (5 bases). With 2 bases removed from V and 2 bases from J, the gap between germline ends came to 11 bases. Germline-derived CDR1 and CDR2 are SGHAT and FQNNGV. This CDR3 spans 15 amino acids. The CDR3 region has the DNA TGTGCCAGCAGCTTACCGGGCGGGCCCACAGATACGCAGTATTTT. Residues: CASSLPGGPTDTQYF.

Note on this clonotype: At one end, the junction sequence differs from germline, possibly due to a read error. The V gene is TRBV29-1, the J gene TRBJ1-2; no definite D call. CDR1 and CDR2 from the germline V gene are SQVTM and ANQGSEA. The length of the CDR3 is 10 residues. For the CDR3, the DNA is TGCGGCGTTAACACCGACCGCTACATCTTC. It is translated as CGVNTDRYIF.

Points on this clonotype: One end of the junction varies from germline; a read error may be responsible. The V gene is TRBV5-6, the J gene TRBJ2-2; D may be TRBD1 or TRBD2 (5 bases each). The CDR3 is made up of 15 amino acids. In germline, CDR1 is SGHDT, CDR2 YYEEEE. The CDR3 spells CASSLWGKATGELFF. CDR3 nucleotides: TGTGCCAGCAGCTTATGGGGCAAAGCCACCGGGGAGCTGTTCTTT.

The chain recombines TRBV6-6 with TRBJ2-7; maybe TRBD2 (6 bases). The CDR3 length is 14 residues. V was pared by 8 bases and J by 2 bases, with 16 bases between. Germline values: CDR1 MNHNY, CDR2 SVGAGI (reference sequence). The CDR3 DNA is TGTGCCAGCTGCATAGCGGACCCGGCCTACGAGCAGTACTTC. This translates into CASCIADPAYEQYF.

This clonotype was observed a few times. The V gene is TRBV18, the J gene TRBJ2-3, with D hard to call. Germline V lookup: CDR1 KGHSH, CDR2 LQKENI. The CDR3 covers 15 residues. V was cut by 3 bases and J by 0 bases, with 10 bases left in between. This CDR3 is CASSPTAGSTDTQYF. The CDR3 DNA is TGTGCCAGCTCACCTACTGCCGGAAGCACAGATACGCAGTATTTT. Full variable domain (remainder filled in from reference TRBV18 and TRBJ2-3): NAGVMQNPRHLVRRRGQEARLRCSPMKGHSHVYWYRQLPEEGLKFMVYLQKENIIDESGMPKERFSAEFPKEGPSILRIQQVVRGDSAAYFCASSPTAGSTDTQYFGPGTRLTVL.

For this clonotype: Its ends do not fully match the called genes, so a read error is possible. This chain joins TRBV6-2 or TRBV6-3 and TRBJ2-6, with D hard to call. Germline V gives CDR1 MNHEY, CDR2 SVGEGT. The CDR3 contains 16 residues. CDR3: CASSYARLSWANVLTF. In DNA, the CDR3 is TGTGCCAGCAGTTACGCGAGACTCTCTTGGGCCAATGTCCTGACTTTC.

For this clonotype: A junction end diverges from the germline sequence, so it may reflect a read error. This chain joins TRBV5-8 and TRBJ2-5; D is perhaps TRBD1 or TRBD2 (5 bases each). The CDR3 runs 14 residues. From germline, CDR1 is SGHTS and CDR2 YDEGEE. CDR3: CASPRVRFRETQYF. DNA of the CDR3: TGTGCCAGCCCCCGGGTCCGTTTCAGGGAGACACAGTACTTC.

As concerns this clonotype: The junction shows a germline mismatch at one end, possibly a read error. V usage is TRBV6-2 or TRBV6-3 and J usage is TRBJ2-1, with 9 positions matching TRBD1. This CDR3 contains 16 residues. Germline V CDR1 and CDR2: MNHEY, SVGEGT. CDR3 DNA: TGTGCCAGCAGTCCGCCGGGACAGGGTTCCTACAATGATCAGTTCTTC. This codes for CASSPPGQGSYNDQFF.

The sample holds many counts of this clonotype. The chain has TRBV5-1 and TRBJ2-1; maybe TRBD2 (6 bases). In germline, CDR1 is SGHRS, CDR2 YFSETQ. V was cut by 4 bases and J by 0 bases, with 20 bases left in between. The CDR3 loop spans 18 amino acids. This CDR3 reads CASSPASGGLSSYNEQFF. The CDR3, as DNA: TGCGCCAGCAGCCCGGCCAGCGGAGGGCTAAGCTCCTACAATGAGCAGTTCTTC.

There are many counts of this clonotype. This rearrangement joins TRBV28 to TRBJ2-4; either TRBD1 or TRBD2 may supply D (5 bases each). CDR1 and CDR2 (germline): MDHEN, SYDVKM. The CDR3 extends over 17 amino acids. V gave up 6 bases and J gave up 0 bases, with 18 bases separating them. DNA of the CDR3: TGTGCCAGCAGCCGGAGCGACAGTGGACTAGCCAAAAACATTCAGTACTTC. Translation: CASSRSDSGLAKNIQYF.